This is a list of T cell receptor beta chains from one sample in a study of T cells in Graves' hyperthyroidism and ophthalmopathy. TCRdb fed the multiplex PCR reads into MiXCR, producing one record per CDR3 protein. The data show 600,000 to 700,000 distinct CDR3 sequences, approximately 15% seen once. Sample: blood. The source of these receptors is a woman in her forties with Graves' ophthalmopathy. Both conserved end residues are part of each CDR3. A D gene is named only where the DNA matches it firmly. A clone size is listed for some rows: how often the clone was seen (once, few, many), or a class if it is expanded.

>many|TRBJ1-2|TRBD1|TRBV7-2
CASSPQLRGPGQASYGYTF
TGTGCCAGCAGCCCACAATTGCGGGGACCGGGACAGGCTAGCTATGGCTACACCTTC
>many|TRBJ1-5|TRBD1|TRBV11-2
CASSLTGTGTLGNQPQHF
TGTGCCAGCAGCCTAACCGGGACAGGGACGTTAGGCAATCAGCCCCAGCATTTT
>many|TRBJ1-2|.|TRBV29-1
CSVRDLNYGYTF
TGCAGCGTCAGGGACCTGAACTATGGCTACACCTTC
>.|TRBJ2-7|.|TRBV12-3/TRBV12-4
CASSPLGFGETYEQYF
TGTGCCAGCAGCCCGCTGGGGTTCGGCGAGACCTACGAGCAGTACTTC
>.|TRBJ1-2|.|TRBV27
CASSSGDAGGYTF
TGTGCCAGCAGTTCCGGGGACGCCGGGGGCTACACCTTC
>many|TRBJ1-2|.|TRBV27
CASSPEGGDPEDGYTF
TGTGCCAGCAGTCCAGAGGGTGGCGACCCGGAGGATGGCTACACCTTC
>many|TRBJ1-1|TRBD1|TRBV19
CASSILTGGEMRTEAFF
TGTGCCAGTAGTATCCTTACAGGGGGCGAGATGAGAACTGAAGCTTTCTTT
>many|TRBJ1-1|.|TRBV30
CAWSERINTEAFF
TGTGCCTGGAGTGAACGGATAAACACTGAAGCTTTCTTT
>.|TRBJ2-2|.|TRBV7-8
CASSSRETNTGELFF
TGTGCCAGCAGCTCCCGGGAGACGAACACCGGGGAGCTGTTTTTT
>many|TRBJ1-1|.|TRBV29-1
CSVEVRNTEAFF
TGCAGCGTTGAAGTAAGGAACACTGAAGCTTTCTTT
>once|TRBJ2-5|.|TRBV20-1
CSARDRRSLETQYF
TGCAGTGCTAGAGATAGAAGGTCTTTAGAGACCCAGTACTTC
>many|TRBJ2-5|.|TRBV20-1
CSASRAGKETQYF
TGCAGTGCTAGTCGTGCGGGTAAAGAGACCCAGTACTTC
>.|TRBJ2-5|TRBD2|TRBV14
CASSFHSGGRETQYF
TGTGCCAGCAGCTTCCACAGCGGGGGGAGAGAGACCCAGTACTTC
>many|TRBJ2-7|.|TRBV7-7
CASSLEGGDEQYF
TGTGCTAGCAGCTTAGAGGGGGGAGACGAGCAGTACTTC
>many|TRBJ2-2|.|TRBV27
CASGIGRSGELFF
TGTGCCAGCGGCATTGGGCGATCCGGGGAGCTGTTTTTT
>.|TRBJ2-3|TRBD2|TRBV29-1
CSVTSGTSTDTQYF
TGCAGCGTGACTAGCGGGACTAGCACAGATACGCAGTATTTT
>many|TRBJ2-7|TRBD2|TRBV11-1
CASSFGGLAGASQYF
TGTGCCAGCAGCTTCGGGGGACTAGCGGGAGCGTCGCAGTACTTC
>many|TRBJ2-7|.|TRBV24-1
CATSEQGSGIYEQYF
TGTGCCACCAGTGAGCAGGGGAGCGGGATCTACGAGCAGTACTTC
>few|TRBJ1-1|TRBD1|TRBV5-1
CASSWTGRDTEAFF
TGCGCCAGCAGCTGGACAGGGCGGGACACTGAAGCTTTCTTT
>few|TRBJ2-7|TRBD2|TRBV10-3
CATTSGSFSYEQYF
TGTGCCACAACTAGCGGCAGTTTCTCCTACGAGCAGTACTTC
>many|TRBJ1-2|.|TRBV9
CASSVGGTDYGYTF
TGTGCCAGCAGCGTAGGTGGGACCGACTATGGCTACACCTTC
>.|TRBJ2-7|TRBD2|TRBV4-1
CASSRAGTSGSPGEQYF
TGCGCCAGCAGCCGCGCCGGGACTAGCGGGAGCCCCGGCGAGCAGTACTTC
>many|TRBJ2-7|TRBD2|TRBV7-2
CASSLTGGQASYEQYF
TGTGCCAGCAGCTTAACGGGGGGTCAGGCCTCCTACGAGCAGTACTTC
>many|TRBJ2-7|TRBD2|TRBV20-1
CSASGLDKGRFGEQYF
TGCAGTGCCTCCGGACTAGATAAGGGTCGGTTTGGGGAGCAGTACTTC
>many|TRBJ1-2|.|TRBV6-2/TRBV6-3
CASSYVGARPSDYTF
TGTGCCAGCAGTTACGTCGGAGCCAGACCTTCGGACTACACCTTC
>.|TRBJ2-4|TRBD2|TRBV28
CASSGTSGISGVAKNIQYF
TGTGCCAGCAGTGGGACTAGCGGGATCTCCGGCGTCGCCAAAAACATTCAGTACTTC
>few|TRBJ2-7|TRBD2|TRBV6-1
CASSRSGGRYEQYF
TGTGCCAGCAGTCGAAGCGGGGGTAGATACGAGCAGTACTTC
>many|TRBJ1-1|.|TRBV3-1
CASSQRGGNTEAFF
TGTGCCAGCAGCCAGCGAGGGGGGAACACTGAAGCTTTCTTT
>many|TRBJ1-5|.|TRBV24-1
CATQNGQGNQPQHF
TGTGCCACCCAGAATGGACAAGGCAATCAGCCCCAGCATTTT
>many|TRBJ2-6|TRBD2|TRBV28
CASRVAGPSGANVLTF
TGTGCCAGCCGAGTAGCGGGGCCCTCTGGGGCCAACGTCCTGACTTTC
>many|TRBJ1-1|TRBD1|TRBV6-2/TRBV6-3
CASSRQGALEAFF
TGTGCCAGCAGTCGCCAGGGGGCTTTGGAAGCTTTCTTT
>many|TRBJ1-1|.|TRBV28
CASSPNEAFF
TGTGCCAGCAGCCCCAATGAAGCTTTCTTT
>many|TRBJ1-6|.|TRBV9
CASSRNRDRNSPLHF
TGTGCCAGCAGCCGGAACAGGGATCGGAATTCACCCCTCCACTTT
>many|TRBJ1-2|TRBD1|TRBV28
CASSPPGQGIYGYTF
TGTGCCAGCAGTCCTCCGGGACAGGGAATCTATGGCTACACCTTC
>.|TRBJ2-3|.|TRBV20-1
CSARGLQLAGTDTQYF
TGCAGTGCTAGGGGGCTGCAACTAGCTGGCACAGATACGCAGTATTTT
>.|TRBJ1-1|TRBD1|TRBV12-5
CASGRQGRTEAFF
TGTGCTAGTGGTCGACAGGGAAGGACTGAAGCTTTCTTT
>few|TRBJ1-1|.|TRBV6-1
CASSEKWAEAFF
TGTGCCAGCAGTGAAAAATGGGCTGAAGCTTTCTTT
>many|TRBJ1-2|TRBD1|TRBV12-3/TRBV12-4
CASSPGTGADGYTF
TGTGCCAGCAGTCCCGGGACAGGGGCCGATGGCTACACCTTC
>many|TRBJ2-4|TRBD1|TRBV28
CASSLSYRLTGSIQYF
TGTGCCAGCAGTTTATCTTATCGGCTGACAGGGAGCATTCAGTACTTC
>many|TRBJ1-5|.|TRBV30
CAWSLGGNEPQHF
TGTGCCTGGAGCCTGGGGGGGAACGAGCCCCAGCATTTT
>few|TRBJ1-6|TRBD1|TRBV20-1
CSASYRGLDNSPLHF
TGCAGTGCTAGCTACAGGGGGCTGGATAATTCACCCCTCCACTTT
>many|TRBJ2-3|.|TRBV5-6
CASSLAQLDTQYF
TGTGCCAGCAGCTTGGCTCAACTAGATACGCAGTATTTT
>many|TRBJ2-5|.|TRBV12-3/TRBV12-4
CASSLHEAEETQYF
TGTGCCAGCAGCCTCCATGAGGCCGAAGAGACCCAGTACTTC
>.|TRBJ1-2|.|TRBV29-1
CSVEGQVDSGYTF
TGCAGCGTTGAAGGACAGGTTGATTCTGGCTACACCTTC
>many|TRBJ2-2|.|TRBV7-3
CASSAQMNTGELFF
TGTGCCAGCAGCGCCCAGATGAACACCGGGGAGCTGTTTTTT
>many|TRBJ2-7|.|TRBV13
CASSPSWGSPYEQYF
TGTGCCAGCAGCCCCTCTTGGGGCTCACCCTACGAGCAGTACTTC
>few|TRBJ2-5|TRBD1|TRBV9
CASSGGQGARETQYF
TGTGCCAGCAGCGGGGGACAGGGGGCACGGGAGACCCAGTACTTC
>many|TRBJ2-2|.|TRBV7-8
CASSLGTASTGELFF
TGTGCCAGCAGCTTAGGGACAGCCTCCACCGGGGAGCTGTTTTTT
>few|TRBJ1-3|.|TRBV2
CASSSDRTGNTIYF
TGTGCCAGCAGCTCCGACAGAACTGGAAACACCATATATTTT
>few|TRBJ2-4|TRBD1|TRBV27
CASSLDRGVAKNIQYF
TGTGCCAGCAGTTTGGACAGGGGGGTAGCCAAAAACATTCAGTACTTC
>many|TRBJ2-5|TRBD2|TRBV20-1
CSALLGLAGVETQYF
TGCAGTGCTCTCTTGGGACTAGCGGGAGTTGAGACCCAGTACTTC
>many|TRBJ1-1|.|TRBV27
CASSRDQGTEAFF
TGTGCCAGCAGCCGGGATCAGGGGACTGAAGCTTTCTTT
>many|TRBJ2-7|TRBD2|TRBV6-1
CASRAPGLAEEQYF
TGTGCCAGCAGAGCTCCGGGACTAGCAGAGGAGCAGTACTTC